The table lists the clone carrying this T cell receptor beta chain with many counts. Its target is not known. Documented time point: blood 4 weeks post-SBRT, at nephrectomy. Treatment noted: 15 Gy SBRT to primary tumor, nephrectomy 4 weeks later. Radiation-treated patients gave blood at baseline, week 2 and week 4. The CDR3 consists of 16 residues. From germline, CDR1 is SGHTA and CDR2 FQGNSA. V lost 5 bases and J lost 0; bases outside the gene matches: 9. The record originates from a study of radiation and T cells in renal cell carcinoma. The study's findings and limits: From baseline, blood top tumor clonotypes peaked at 2 weeks post-radiation.

Assay: immunoSEQ multiplex PCR; the TCRdb copy retains only in-frame clones and omits some. This table holds around 29,000 clones, about 85% found once. The sequence derives from a man aged 60 to 75 with renal cell carcinoma. Material: blood, obtained from a patient whose treatment included radiotherapy and nephrectomy. V gene TRBV7-2 combines with J gene TRBJ2-5, with TRBD2 identical over 7 bases. The CDR3 reads CASSPLGGRYQETQYF. The CDR3 nucleotides read TGTGCCAGCAGCCCCTTGGGCGGGAGATACCAAGAGACCCAGTACTTC.